This T cell receptor beta chain was obtained from a study of blood T cell repertoires in COVID-19. Germline CDR1 is MDHEN and CDR2 is SYDVKM. The CDR3 has 16 residues. V shed 3 bases and J 5 bases; nucleotides not matched to a gene: 10. Data came from immunoSEQ multiplex PCR; TCRdb stores just in-frame clones and leaves some out. The data hold approximately 210,000 clones, with 70% to 90% observed a single time. The genes are TRBV28 and TRBJ1-1; 9 bases match TRBD1. Sequencing input: peripheral blood. This clonotype originated in a woman aged 45-59 years with active or convalescent COVID-19. The CDR3 loop reads CASSLPQGAGGTEAFF. Written as DNA, the CDR3 is TGTGCCAGCAGTTTGCCACAGGGGGCAGGGGGGACTGAAGCTTTCTTT. The whole variable domain, remainder taken from reference TRBV28 and TRBJ1-1, is DVKVTQSSRYLVKRTGEKVFLECVQDMDHENMFWYRQDPGLGLRLIYFSYDVKMKEKGDIPEGYSVSREKKERFSLILESASTNQTSMYLCASSLPQGAGGTEAFFGQGTRLTVV.